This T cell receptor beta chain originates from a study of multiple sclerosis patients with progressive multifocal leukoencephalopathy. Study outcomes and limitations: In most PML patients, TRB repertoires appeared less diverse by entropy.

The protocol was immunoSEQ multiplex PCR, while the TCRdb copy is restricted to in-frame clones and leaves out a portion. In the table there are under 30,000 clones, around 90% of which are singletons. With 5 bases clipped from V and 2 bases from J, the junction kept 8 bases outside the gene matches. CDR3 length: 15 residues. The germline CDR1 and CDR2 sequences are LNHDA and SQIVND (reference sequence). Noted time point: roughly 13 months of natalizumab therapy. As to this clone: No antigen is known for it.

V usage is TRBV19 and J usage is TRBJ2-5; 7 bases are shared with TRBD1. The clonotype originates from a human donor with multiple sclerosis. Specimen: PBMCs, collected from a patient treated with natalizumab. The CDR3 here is CASSSEDRPQETQYF. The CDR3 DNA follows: TGTGCCAGTAGTTCAGAGGACAGGCCACAAGAGACCCAGTACTTC.